The 28 T cell receptor beta chains presented below share a single source sample, sequenced in a study of blood T cells in healthy people across ages. Together with a sample-barcoded 5' primer, a J-beta primer mix was included in a second PCR lasting roughly 6 to 12 cycles. MiXCR, run by TCRdb on the 5' RACE reads, gives a single entry per CDR3 protein. The table includes over a million distinct CDR3 sequences, 45% to 70% detected once. Sequenced sample: blood. The receptors shown here come from a young man in good health.

The sample holds a few counts of this clonotype. The chain couples TRBV6-2 or TRBV6-3 to TRBJ2-5; a weak D match, TRBD2 (6 bases). The CDR3 contains 11 residues. Trimming pared 8 bases from V and 7 bases from J, leaving 11 bases between. CDR1 is MNHEY and CDR2 is SVGEGT in the germline V gene. The CDR3 region is CASLGGRTQYF. The CDR3 region has the DNA TGTGCCAGCCTGGGAGGTCGGACCCAGTACTTC.

V usage is TRBV28 and J usage is TRBJ2-4; no firm D call. The J call may be incorrect, as the DNA end agrees better with TRBJ2-7. The CDR3 length is 12 residues. Germline V lookup: CDR1 MDHEN, CDR2 SYDVKM. The CDR3 here is CASKDAGYEQYF. The CDR3 coding sequence is TGTGCCAGCAAGGATGCAGGCTACGAGCAGTACTTC.

This clonotype was counted between two and nine times. The chain carries TRBV28 and TRBJ1-2; 9 bases align to TRBD1. The CDR3 is 15 amino acids. Per the germline V gene, CDR1 is MDHEN and CDR2 is SYDVKM. V lost 5 bases to trimming and J lost 5 bases; unmatched junction nucleotides: 9. CDR3 in amino acids: CASSTVGTGSYGYTF. CDR3 nucleotides: TGTGCCAGCAGTACGGTTGGGACAGGGTCATATGGCTACACCTTC.

The J gene is TRBJ2-1, the V gene TRBV7-2; TRBD1 matches 10 bases. The ends lost 5 bases at V and 6 bases at J; junction bases unmatched: 7. CDR1 is SGHTA and CDR2 is FQGNSA in the germline V gene. This CDR3 has 15 amino acids. In DNA, the CDR3 is TGTGCCAGCAGCGTACCGGGACAGGGGTTCAATGAGCAGTTCTTC. Its protein is CASSVPGQGFNEQFF. The whole variable domain, remainder taken from reference TRBV7-2 and TRBJ2-1, is GAGVSQSPSNKVTEKGKDVELRCDPISGHTALYWYRQSLGQGLEFLIYFQGNSAPDKSGLPSDRFSAERTGGSVSTLTIQRTQQEDSAVYLCASSVPGQGFNEQFFGPGTRLTVL.

As DNA, the CDR3 is TGTGCCACCCGACAGGGGGTAAGGTATGGCTACACCTTC. Residues: CATRQGVRYGYTF. This chain uses TRBV10-3 with TRBJ1-2; 9 bases are shared with TRBD1. The CDR3 loop spans 13 amino acids. From germline, CDR1 is ENHRY and CDR2 SYGVKD. V was clipped by 10 bases and J by 5 bases; unmatched bases: 8.

This sequence joins TRBV7-2 and TRBJ2-5; D tentatively reads TRBD1 or TRBD2 (5 bases each). V gave up 5 bases and J gave up 11 bases, with 24 bases separating them. Germline V gene lookup returns CDR1 SGHTA and CDR2 FQGNSA. The CDR3 spans 15 residues. The CDR3 DNA follows: TGTGCCAGCAGCCCATTAGCTCGGGGCCTAGATGTGCAGTACTTC. This translates into CASSPLARGLDVQYF.

This clonotype appeared a few times. The V call is TRBV5-1, the J call TRBJ2-1; no definite D call. Germline CDR1 and CDR2: SGHRS and YFSETQ. The CDR3 runs 12 residues. V was pared by 2 bases and J by 10 bases, with 10 bases between. For the CDR3, the DNA is TGCGCCAGCAGCTTAGTCTGGGCAGAGCAGTTCTTC. Its protein product is CASSLVWAEQFF.

This sequence joins TRBV20-1 and TRBJ2-1; D is ambiguous. V was trimmed by 1 base and J by 6 bases, leaving 13 bases between them. The CDR3 length is 14 residues. Germline V gene sequence: CDR1 DFQATT, CDR2 SNEGSKA (reference sequence). CDR3 nucleotides: TGCAGTGCTAGAGGGTCCATAAGGTTCAATGAGCAGTTCTTC. This encodes CSARGSIRFNEQFF.

The chain couples TRBV20-1 to TRBJ2-7; maybe TRBD1 (6 bases). Trimming removed 6 bases from V and 2 bases from J, with 17 bases in between. Germline V gives CDR1 DFQATT, CDR2 SNEGSKA (reference sequence). The CDR3 is 14 amino acids. Here the CDR3 reads CSAPQGYSAYEQYF. The CDR3 nucleotides read TGCAGTGCGCCCCAGGGGTACTCAGCCTACGAGCAGTACTTC.

This sequence joins TRBV20-1 and TRBJ2-3; 8 bases are shared with TRBD2. The germline CDR1 and CDR2 sequences are DFQATT and SNEGSKA (reference sequence). The CDR3 runs to 17 residues. The V gene end was trimmed by 0 bases and the J gene end by 2 bases; junction bases not matched to a gene: 10. This CDR3 reads CSARDREAGEYTDTQYF. For the CDR3, the DNA is TGCAGTGCTAGAGATCGTGAAGCGGGAGAGTACACAGATACGCAGTATTTT.

The V call is TRBV4-1, the J call TRBJ1-2; D not resolved. Germline V gene lookup returns CDR1 MGHRA and CDR2 YSYEKL. The CDR3 length is 15 residues. Trimming shortened V by 3 bases and J by 6 bases, and 17 bases separated the two germline ends. The CDR3 sequence is CASSHLGPTIHGYTF. CDR3 coding DNA: TGCGCCAGCAGCCATCTCGGCCCCACAATTCATGGCTACACCTTC.

This clonotype has more than one count but fewer than ten. The CDR3 here is CASKSDRGTDTQYF. As DNA, the CDR3 is TGTGCCAGCAAATCGGACAGGGGCACAGATACGCAGTATTTT. This chain connects TRBV6-6 to TRBJ2-3; 8 bases are a match to TRBD1. V trimming: 7 bases; J trimming: 1 base; junction bases outside the gene matches: 4. Germline V gene lookup returns CDR1 MNHNY and CDR2 SVGAGI (reference sequence). The CDR3 loop spans 14 amino acids.

This clonotype was observed a few times. This chain links TRBV6-5 with TRBJ2-3, with a tentative D call TRBD1 (6 bases). Trimming removed 2 bases from V and 6 bases from J, with 15 bases in between. There are 15 residues in the CDR3. Germline CDR1 is MNHEY and CDR2 is SVGAGI. The CDR3 spells CASSYRGTASDTQYF. The CDR3 DNA reads as TGTGCCAGCAGTTACAGGGGGACGGCTTCCGATACGCAGTATTTT.

The chain employs TRBV7-6 and TRBJ2-5; no clear D. Germline CDR1 and CDR2: SGHVS and FNYEAQ. V lost 0 bases to trimming and J lost 1 base, with 15 bases between them. The CDR3 is 17 residues long. The CDR3: CASSLASGYNSQETQYF. CDR3 sequence (DNA): TGTGCCAGCAGCTTAGCGAGTGGTTACAACAGCCAAGAGACCCAGTACTTC. Variable domain in full (rest from reference TRBV7-6 and TRBJ2-5): GAGVSQSPRYKVTKRGQDVALRCDPISGHVSLYWYRQALGQGPEFLTYFNYEAQQDKSGLPNDRFSAERPEGSISTLTIQRTEQRDSAMYRCASSLASGYNSQETQYFGPGTRLLVL.

The genes are TRBV12-3 or TRBV12-4 and TRBJ1-2; 9 nucleotides align to TRBD1. This CDR3 has 14 residues. The V gene end was trimmed by 2 bases and the J gene end by 6 bases; junction bases not matched to a gene: 4. The CDR3 spells CASSLTGQGHGYTF. For the CDR3, the DNA is TGTGCCAGCAGTTTAACGGGACAGGGACATGGCTACACCTTC.

J is TRBJ2-1 and V is TRBV7-6; 7 bases map to TRBD1. Unmatched junction bases numbered 9, after V lost 7 bases and J lost 0 bases. The CDR3 has 16 amino acids. The germline gives CDR1 SGHVS, CDR2 FNYEAQ. Written as DNA, the CDR3 is TGTGCCAGCACCCAGCTAGGGGACAGCTCCTACAATGAGCAGTTCTTC. It encodes CASTQLGDSSYNEQFF.

The gene calls are TRBV11-2 and TRBJ2-1; D is unclear. The V end was cut by 5 bases, the J end by 7 bases, with 12 bases between. The germline V gene has CDR1 SGHAT and CDR2 FQNNGV. The CDR3 is 13 amino acids. The CDR3 loop is CASSPQTQNEQFF. CDR3 coding DNA: TGTGCCAGCAGCCCTCAGACCCAGAATGAGCAGTTCTTC.

The rearrangement uses TRBV12-3 or TRBV12-4 and TRBJ2-1; 8 positions agree with TRBD1. The CDR3 extends over 16 amino acids. Trimming took 6 bases from V and 4 from J; bases not matched to a gene: 11. CDR3 protein: CASRPWSGGWYNEQFF. CDR3 nucleotides: TGTGCCAGCAGACCCTGGTCAGGGGGCTGGTACAATGAGCAGTTCTTC.

This sequence joins TRBV30 and TRBJ2-7, with TRBD2 identical over 13 bases. CDR3 length: 16 residues. CDR1 and CDR2 (germline): GTSNPN, SVGIG (reference sequence). V shed 0 bases, J shed 1 base, and the junction held 3 bases outside the gene matches. The CDR3, as DNA: TGTGCCTGGAGTGTACGGGGACTAGCGGGATCCTACGAGCAGTACTTC. It encodes CAWSVRGLAGSYEQYF.

The chain uses TRBV7-9 and TRBJ1-1; no firm D call. This CDR3 region has 13 residues. Looked up from germline, CDR1 is SEHNR and CDR2 is FQNEAQ (reference sequence). Deletions cut 5 bases from V and 3 bases from J, with 10 bases between. In DNA, the CDR3 is TGTGCCAGCAGCGTAGTCATCGACACTGAAGCTTTCTTT. The encoded protein is CASSVVIDTEAFF.

This clonotype came up once. This chain connects TRBV7-7 to TRBJ2-1, with TRBD2 identical over 7 bases. The germline CDR1 and CDR2 sequences are SSHAT and FNYEAQ (reference sequence). The CDR3 consists of 16 residues. The V and J ends lost 1 base and 4 bases, in that order; junction bases with no gene match: 7. The CDR3 region is CASSLGLGGGYNEQFF. The CDR3 nucleotides read TGTGCCAGCAGCTTAGGTTTGGGCGGGGGATACAATGAGCAGTTCTTC.

The chain recombines TRBV20-1 with TRBJ1-6, with TRBD1 matching 8 bases. The CDR3 totals 14 residues. Germline CDR1 and CDR2: DFQATT and SNEGSKA (reference sequence). Trimming cost V 3 bases and J 5 bases; bases outside gene matches: 3. The CDR3 DNA is TGCAGTGCTAGGGGACAGGCAAATAATTCACCCCTCCACTTT. Its protein is CSARGQANNSPLHF.

The chain has TRBV9 and TRBJ2-7; 7 bases are a match to TRBD2. Germline trimming cut 3 bases from V and 7 bases from J; bases unmatched to any gene: 10. Germline CDR1 SGDLS, CDR2 YYNGEE. The CDR3 totals 14 residues. The DNA for the CDR3 is TGTGCCAGCAGCGCACGGGAGGCCCAGTTTGAGCAGTACTTC. Its protein is CASSAREAQFEQYF. Using reference TRBV9 and TRBJ2-7 for the parts outside the CDR3, the full variable domain is DSGVTQTPKHLITATGQRVTLRCSPRSGDLSVYWYQQSLDQGLQFLIQYYNGEERAKGNILERFSAQQFPDLHSELNLSSLELGDSALYFCASSAREAQFEQYFGPGTRLTVT.

This chain links TRBV27 with TRBJ2-3; TRBD2 matches 8 bases. Germline-derived CDR1 and CDR2 are MNHEY and SMNVEV (reference sequence). The CDR3 sequence is 16 residues long. The V gene end was trimmed by 5 bases and the J gene end by 5 bases; junction bases not matched to a gene: 12. The CDR3 DNA reads TGTGCCAGCAGTCGGCGAACTAGCGGAGTAGAAGATACGCAGTATTTT. Amino acids: CASSRRTSGVEDTQYF.

The count of this clonotype is one. The rearrangement joins TRBV15 to TRBJ2-5; the match to TRBD1 covers 9 bases. The tail of the sequence fits TRBJ2-7 better, so the J call may be wrong. Germline CDR1 is LNHNV and CDR2 is YYDKDF (reference sequence). CDR3 size: 15 residues. The CDR3 region has the DNA TGTGCCACCAGCACTGACCCCGGACAGGGGCACGAGCAGTACTTC. Protein: CATSTDPGQGHEQYF.

Turning to this clonotype: One junction end disagrees with the germline gene, perhaps due to a read error. CDR3 residues: CGATTSRDKQYF. The CDR3 DNA reads TGCGGTGCAACCACATCCCGGGACAAACAGTACTTC. The J gene is TRBJ2-5, the V gene TRBV20-1; maybe TRBD1 (6 bases). Germline CDR1 reads DFQATT; CDR2 reads SNEGSKA (reference sequence). The CDR3 is 12 amino acids.

The chain has TRBV20-1 and TRBJ2-4; perhaps TRBD2 as D (5 bases). This CDR3 is built from 13 residues. Germline V CDR1 and CDR2: DFQATT, SNEGSKA (reference sequence). V was shortened by 0 bases and J by 13 bases, with 16 bases between the two germline ends. CDR3 amino acids: CSAREAILGEQYF. Here the CDR3 DNA reads TGCAGTGCTAGAGAGGCCATCCTGGGAGAGCAGTACTTC.

This clonotype was picked up a small number of times. The rearrangement links TRBV6-6 to TRBJ1-1, with a tentative D call TRBD1 (5 bases). The V gene's germline CDR1 is MNHNY and CDR2 SVGAGI (reference sequence). This CDR3 comprises 17 residues. Trimming took off 6 bases at V and 5 bases at J, with 25 bases between the two ends. The CDR3 coding sequence is TGTGCCAGCAGACTTGGGTCGGGACGGGTTTTAAAGACTGAAGCTTTCTTT. Residues: CASRLGSGRVLKTEAFF.